The next 26 T cell receptor beta chains were all read from a single sample in a study of cytomegalovirus exposure and HLA in healthy donors. Primers for the PCR totalled 60 Vbeta and 13 Jbeta. The repertoire was sequenced with immunoSEQ multiplex PCR; TCRdb's copy has only in-frame clones and lacks some. Of about 140,000 clones in the sample, about 61% were seen once. What was sequenced was PBMCs. The receptors were sampled from a woman aged 40-49 years in good health and CMV-seronegative.

The V call is TRBV10-3, the J call TRBJ1-2; 7 bases fit TRBD1. Germline CDR1 and CDR2: ENHRY and SYGVKD. This CDR3 has 12 residues. The V and J ends lost 10 bases and 3 bases, in that order; junction bases with no gene match: 5. CDR3 coding DNA: TGTGCCACCGGAGGACAGGACTATGGCTACACCTTC. Protein: CATGGQDYGYTF.

The chain employs TRBV30 and TRBJ1-5; D uncertain. The CDR3 has 15 residues. V was shortened by 2 bases and J by 2 bases, with 13 bases between the two germline ends. Germline V gene sequence: CDR1 GTSNPN, CDR2 SVGIG (reference sequence). The CDR3 spells CAWSSGAGRNQPQHF. CDR3 in DNA: TGTGCCTGGAGTTCCGGCGCGGGTCGCAATCAGCCCCAGCATTTT.

This clone was counted a few times. The chain is built from TRBV30 and TRBJ1-1; D gene ambiguous. Trimming cost V 4 bases and J 4 bases, with 13 bases left between them. The CDR3 spans 13 residues. CDR1 GTSNPN and CDR2 SVGIG come from the germline V gene (reference sequence). The CDR3 protein is CAWTHASTTEAFF. As DNA, the CDR3 is TGTGCCTGGACTCATGCGAGTACCACTGAAGCTTTCTTT.

V and J are TRBV27 and TRBJ2-7; 10 nucleotides match TRBD1. Unmatched junction bases numbered 3, after V lost 5 bases and J lost 2 bases. CDR1 and CDR2 from the germline V gene are MNHEY and SMNVEV (reference sequence). The CDR3 is made up of 14 amino acids. The CDR3 DNA is TGTGCCAGCAGTCCTGGACAGGGGGCCTACGAGCAGTACTTC. Protein: CASSPGQGAYEQYF.

The V gene is TRBV7-9, the J gene TRBJ2-3, with D tentatively TRBD1 (6 bases). This CDR3 region has 16 residues. Germline assignment: CDR1 SEHNR and CDR2 FQNEAQ (reference sequence). V was shortened by 3 bases and J by 4 bases, with 17 bases between the two germline ends. For the CDR3, the DNA is TGTGCCAGCAGCTTCCCCCGCTCAGGACAGCCAGATACGCAGTATTTT. This gives the protein CASSFPRSGQPDTQYF.

The chain has TRBV7-3 and TRBJ1-3; D unresolved. Germline V CDR1 and CDR2: SGHTA, FQGTGA. V was shortened by 5 bases and J by 0 bases, with 11 bases between the two germline ends. The CDR3 length is 15 residues. The CDR3 nucleotides are TGTGCCAGCAGCCTAGACGGATACTCTGGAAACACCATATATTTT. Translated, it gives CASSLDGYSGNTIYF.

The chain employs TRBV5-1 and TRBJ1-1; weak D call: TRBD1 (5 bases). Trimming removed 4 bases at V and 4 bases at J, with 11 bases between. Germline V lookup: CDR1 SGHRS, CDR2 YFSETQ. The CDR3 is made up of 13 amino acids. The CDR3 is CASSGGLITEAFF. The CDR3 DNA follows: TGCGCCAGCAGCGGGGGACTGATCACTGAAGCTTTCTTT.

The V and J genes are TRBV20-1 and TRBJ1-1; no clear D. V lost 5 bases, J lost 4 bases, and 5 bases lay in between. CDR1 DFQATT and CDR2 SNEGSKA come from the germline V gene (reference sequence). The CDR3 is made up of 10 amino acids. The CDR3 DNA reads TGCAGTGCTGAGGGCACTGAAGCTTTCTTT. The encoded protein is CSAEGTEAFF.

The genes are TRBV2 and TRBJ2-6, with D tentatively TRBD2 (6 bases). In germline, CDR1 is SNHLY, CDR2 FYNNEI. The V gene lost 6 bases and the J gene lost 1 base, with 19 bases spanning the gap. CDR3 length: 18 amino acids. This CDR3 reads CASSLGGYGPSGANVLTF. Here the CDR3 DNA reads TGTGCCAGCAGCTTAGGAGGGTACGGGCCTTCTGGGGCCAACGTCCTGACTTTC.

The CDR3: CASSLLGGGAGETQYF. For the CDR3, the DNA is TGCGCCAGCAGCTTGCTTGGCGGGGGGGCGGGAGAGACCCAGTACTTC. The rearrangement joins TRBV5-1 to TRBJ2-5, with 9 bases aligning to TRBD2. Trimming took 1 base from V and 4 from J; bases not matched to a gene: 8. Germline V gene lookup returns CDR1 SGHRS and CDR2 YFSETQ. The CDR3 covers 16 residues.

This sequence joins TRBV5-6 and TRBJ1-1; no clear D gene. Looked up from germline, CDR1 is SGHDT and CDR2 is YYEEEE. CDR3 length equals 14 residues. The germline V and J ends were trimmed by 4 bases and 3 bases, with 13 bases remaining between them. The CDR3 spells CASSPTPQDTEAFF. The CDR3 DNA is TGTGCCAGCAGCCCCACCCCCCAGGACACTGAAGCTTTCTTT. Full variable domain (rest looked up from reference TRBV5-6 and TRBJ1-1): DAGVTQSPTHLIKTRGQQVTLRCSPKSGHDTVSWYQQALGQGPQFIFQYYEEEERQRGNFPDRFSGHQFPNYSSELNVNALLLGDSALYLCASSPTPQDTEAFFGQGTRLTVV.

The chain couples TRBV6-1 to TRBJ1-1; D not certain. The length of the CDR3 is 13 residues. V lost 1 base and J lost 5, with 8 bases in between. Germline loops: CDR1 MNHNS, CDR2 SASEGT. CDR3 coding DNA: TGTGCCAGCAGTGAAGTTACCGGGACTGAAGCTTTCTTT. Residues: CASSEVTGTEAFF.

There are a few counts of this clone. This chain uses TRBV5-1 with TRBJ1-5; 7 bases are shared with TRBD1. J gave up 2 bases and V 5 bases, and 4 bases lay outside the gene matches. CDR1 and CDR2 (germline): SGHRS, YFSETQ. The CDR3 covers 14 residues. CDR3 in DNA: TGCGCCAGCAGATTAGGGACAGGCAATCAGCCCCAGCATTTT. Protein sequence: CASRLGTGNQPQHF.

V is TRBV30 and J is TRBJ1-1, with TRBD1 as a possible D gene (5 bases). The V gene lost 2 bases and the J gene lost 4 bases, with 11 bases spanning the gap. CDR3 size: 13 residues. Germline CDR1 and CDR2: GTSNPN and SVGIG (reference sequence). The CDR3 is CAWSSRVSTEAFF. In DNA, the CDR3 is TGTGCCTGGAGTTCCAGGGTCTCCACTGAAGCTTTCTTT. Combining the CDR3 with reference TRBV30 and TRBJ1-1 gives the whole variable domain SQTIHQWPATLVQPVGSPLSLECTVEGTSNPNLYWYRQAAGRGLQLLFYSVGIGQISSEVPQNLSASRPQDRQFILSSKKLLLSDSGFYLCAWSSRVSTEAFFGQGTRLTVV.

This clone came up a few times. This chain uses TRBV6-6 with TRBJ1-5; D is ambiguous. V lost 3 bases and J 3 bases, leaving 6 bases between the germline ends. The CDR3 totals 13 residues. In germline, CDR1 is MNHNY, CDR2 SVGAGI (reference sequence). This CDR3 is CASSYSTNQPQHF. The CDR3 coding sequence is TGTGCCAGCAGTTATTCTACCAATCAGCCCCAGCATTTT.

The chain is built from TRBV5-1 and TRBJ2-7; 7 bases match TRBD1. Trimming took 0 bases from V and 2 from J; bases not matched to a gene: 5. This CDR3 region has 15 residues. Germline CDR1 is SGHRS and CDR2 is YFSETQ. This CDR3 is CASSLEGQGAYEQYF. CDR3 in DNA: TGCGCCAGCAGCTTGGAAGGGCAGGGGGCCTACGAGCAGTACTTC.

There are a few counts of this clone. The CDR3 coding sequence is TGTGCCAGCAGCGTAGGGGACAGTTCTTACTACACTGAAGCTTTCTTT. Amino acids: CASSVGDSSYYTEAFF. The chain links TRBV9 to TRBJ1-1, with TRBD1 matching over 7 bases. V shed 0 bases and J 3 bases; nucleotides not matched to a gene: 8. CDR1 SGDLS and CDR2 YYNGEE come from the germline V gene. The CDR3 is 16 amino acids.

The table lists this clone with a few counts. This chain connects TRBV4-3 to TRBJ1-2; a possible D gene is TRBD1 (6 bases). This CDR3 contains 15 residues. Trimming cost V 0 bases and J 5 bases, with 13 bases left between them. The germline V gene has CDR1 LGHNA and CDR2 YSLEER. CDR3: CASSQDLGQRYGYTF. The CDR3 nucleotides read TGCGCCAGCAGCCAAGATCTTGGACAGCGTTATGGCTACACCTTC.

The rearrangement uses TRBV7-2 and TRBJ2-3; 11 bases line up with TRBD2. Germline CDR1 and CDR2: SGHTA and FQGNSA. V lost 5 bases, J lost 0 bases, and 7 bases stayed unmatched. CDR3 length: 17 amino acids. CDR3 in amino acids: CASSRGLAGASTDTQYF. The CDR3 bases are TGTGCCAGCAGCCGCGGACTAGCGGGCGCTAGCACAGATACGCAGTATTTT.

The table lists this clone with a few counts. CDR3 coding DNA: TGTGCCAGCAGCCAAGATCGTAAAACTGAAGCTTTCTTT. It codes for CASSQDRKTEAFF. The chain uses TRBV4-2 and TRBJ1-1; no definite D call. This CDR3 contains 13 residues. The germline V gene has CDR1 LGHNA and CDR2 YNFKEQ. Trimming pared 0 bases from V and 5 bases from J, leaving 7 bases between.

The chain uses TRBV7-6 and TRBJ2-7, with a possible D match to TRBD1 (5 bases). V was pared by 1 base and J by 2 bases, with 12 bases between. Germline V CDR1 and CDR2: SGHVS, FNYEAQ. CDR3 length: 15 amino acids. The CDR3 region has the DNA TGTGCCAGCAGCTTAGTCGCAGGGTCGCCCTACGAGCAGTACTTC. This sequence encodes CASSLVAGSPYEQYF.

The V call is TRBV15, the J call TRBJ2-3, with 8 bases aligning to TRBD1. CDR3 size: 13 residues. Germline V gene lookup returns CDR1 LNHNV and CDR2 YYDKDF (reference sequence). V lost 7 bases to trimming and J lost 1 base; unmatched junction nucleotides: 1. The CDR3 sequence is CATMTGGTDTQYF. CDR3 bases: TGTGCCACCATGACAGGGGGCACAGATACGCAGTATTTT.

The rearrangement joins TRBV7-3 to TRBJ2-7; 9 bases match TRBD1. Germline V gene lookup returns CDR1 SGHTA and CDR2 FQGTGA. The J segment lost 1 base and the V segment lost 5 bases, leaving 6 bases of the junction unmatched. The CDR3 consists of 15 residues. Here the CDR3 reads CASSVSGTGSYEQYF. In DNA, the CDR3 is TGTGCCAGCAGCGTATCCGGGACAGGGTCCTACGAGCAGTACTTC.

This clone came up once. This chain links TRBV5-4 with TRBJ2-7, with TRBD2 matching over 9 bases. The length of the CDR3 is 18 residues. Germline V CDR1 and CDR2: SGHNT, YYREEE (reference sequence). Germline trimming cut 2 bases from V and 5 bases from J; bases unmatched to any gene: 17. This chain's CDR3 is CASSFPGPRGGLSDEQYF. DNA of the CDR3: TGTGCCAGCAGCTTCCCTGGCCCGCGGGGGGGCTTATCCGACGAGCAGTACTTC.

Only a few counts were recorded for this clone. The chain carries TRBV4-3 and TRBJ1-2; D is unclear. Trimming cost V 1 base and J 4 bases, with 10 bases left between them. CDR1 LGHNA and CDR2 YSLEER come from the germline V gene. The CDR3 runs to 14 residues. The CDR3 nucleotides are TGCGCCAGCAGCCAAGTTGCGGGTATCTATGGCTACACCTTC. Its protein product is CASSQVAGIYGYTF.

The chain combines TRBV6-6 with TRBJ1-1, with no clear D. Trimming pared 4 bases from V and 1 base from J, leaving 10 bases between. The CDR3 length is 14 residues. Germline lookup yields CDR1 MNHNY and CDR2 SVGAGI (reference sequence). CDR3 sequence: CASSSSGANTEAFF. In nucleotides, the CDR3 is TGTGCCAGCAGTTCGTCGGGAGCGAACACTGAAGCTTTCTTT.